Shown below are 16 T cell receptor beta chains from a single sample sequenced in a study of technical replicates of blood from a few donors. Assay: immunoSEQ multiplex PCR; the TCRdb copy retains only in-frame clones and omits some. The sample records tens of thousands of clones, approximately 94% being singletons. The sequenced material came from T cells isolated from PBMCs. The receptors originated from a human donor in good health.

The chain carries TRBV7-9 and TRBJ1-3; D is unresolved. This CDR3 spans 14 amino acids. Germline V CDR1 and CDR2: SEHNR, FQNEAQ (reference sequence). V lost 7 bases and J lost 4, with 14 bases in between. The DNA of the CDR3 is TGTGCCAGCACCCCTTCGGTTATCGGAAACACCATATATTTT. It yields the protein CASTPSVIGNTIYF.

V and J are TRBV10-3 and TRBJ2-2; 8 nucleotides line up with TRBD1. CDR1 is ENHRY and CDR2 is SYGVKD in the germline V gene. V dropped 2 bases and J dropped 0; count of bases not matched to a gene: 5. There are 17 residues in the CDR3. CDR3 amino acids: CAISERGQGANTGELFF. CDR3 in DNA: TGTGCCATCAGTGAGCGTGGACAGGGAGCGAACACCGGGGAGCTGTTTTTT.

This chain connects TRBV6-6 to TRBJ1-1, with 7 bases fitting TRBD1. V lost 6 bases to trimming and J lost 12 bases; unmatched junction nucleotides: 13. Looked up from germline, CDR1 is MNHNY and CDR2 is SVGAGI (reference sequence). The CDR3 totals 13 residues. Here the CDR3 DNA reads TGTGCCAGCAGACCTTACAGGGGAAGAGAGACTTTCTTT. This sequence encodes CASRPYRGRETFF.

The CDR3 nucleotides are TGTGCCAGCAGTGGGGGGTATGGGGACGGCAATCAGCCCCAGCATTTT. Translated: CASSGGYGDGNQPQHF. The V gene is TRBV28, the J gene TRBJ1-5; D perhaps matches TRBD1 (5 bases). CDR1 MDHEN and CDR2 SYDVKM come from the germline V gene. This CDR3 spans 16 amino acids. Trimming removed 5 bases from V and 2 bases from J, with 16 bases in between.

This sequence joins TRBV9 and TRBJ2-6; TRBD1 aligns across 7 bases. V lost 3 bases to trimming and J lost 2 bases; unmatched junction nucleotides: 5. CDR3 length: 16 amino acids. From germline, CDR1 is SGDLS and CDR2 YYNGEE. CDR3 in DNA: TGTGCCAGCAGCGACCCAACAGGGGCTGGGGCCAACGTCCTGACTTTC. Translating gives CASSDPTGAGANVLTF.

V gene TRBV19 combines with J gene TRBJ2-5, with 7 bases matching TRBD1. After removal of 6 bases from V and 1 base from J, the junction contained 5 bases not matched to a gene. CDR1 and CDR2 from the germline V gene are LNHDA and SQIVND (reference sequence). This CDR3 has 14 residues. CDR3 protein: CASSKQGIQETQYF. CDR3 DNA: TGTGCCAGTAGCAAACAGGGGATCCAAGAGACCCAGTACTTC.

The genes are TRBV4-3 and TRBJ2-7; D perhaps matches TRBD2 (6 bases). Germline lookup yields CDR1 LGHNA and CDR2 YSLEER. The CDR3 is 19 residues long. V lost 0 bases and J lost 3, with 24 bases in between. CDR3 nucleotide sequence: TGCGCCAGCAGCCAAGAAGATAACAGCCTCGCGGGGAGAAGCTACGAGCAGTACTTC. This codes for CASSQEDNSLAGRSYEQYF.

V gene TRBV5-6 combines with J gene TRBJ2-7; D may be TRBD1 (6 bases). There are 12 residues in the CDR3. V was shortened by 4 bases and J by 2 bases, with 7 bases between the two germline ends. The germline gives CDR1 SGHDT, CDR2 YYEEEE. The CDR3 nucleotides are TGTGCCAGCAGCCGACAGGCCTACGAGCAGTACTTC. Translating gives CASSRQAYEQYF.

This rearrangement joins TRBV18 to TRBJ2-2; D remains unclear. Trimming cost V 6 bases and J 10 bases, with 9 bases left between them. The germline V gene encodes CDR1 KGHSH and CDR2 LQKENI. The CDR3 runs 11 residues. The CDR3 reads CASSRYSELFF. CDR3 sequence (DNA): TGTGCCAGCTCGCGGTACTCGGAGCTGTTTTTT.

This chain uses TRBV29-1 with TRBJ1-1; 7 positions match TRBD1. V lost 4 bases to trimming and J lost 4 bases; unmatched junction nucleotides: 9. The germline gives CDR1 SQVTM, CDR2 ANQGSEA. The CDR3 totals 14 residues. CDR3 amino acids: CSVVQGRLGTEAFF. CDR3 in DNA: TGCAGCGTTGTACAGGGGCGGTTGGGCACTGAAGCTTTCTTT.

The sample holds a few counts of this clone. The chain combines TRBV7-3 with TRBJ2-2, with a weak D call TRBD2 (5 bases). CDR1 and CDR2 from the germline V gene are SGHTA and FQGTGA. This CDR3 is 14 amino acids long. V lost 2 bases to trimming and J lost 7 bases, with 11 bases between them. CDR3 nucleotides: TGTGCCAGCAGCTTATTGGGAGCGGTCGGGGAGCTGTTTTTT. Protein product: CASSLLGAVGELFF.

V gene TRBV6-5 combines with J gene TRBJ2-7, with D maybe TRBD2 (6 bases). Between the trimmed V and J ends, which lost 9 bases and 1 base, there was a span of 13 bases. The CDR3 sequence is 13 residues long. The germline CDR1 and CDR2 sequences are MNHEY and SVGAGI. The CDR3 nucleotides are TGTGCCAGTTGCCGGGACTGTTCCTACGAGCAGTACTTC. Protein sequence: CASCRDCSYEQYF.

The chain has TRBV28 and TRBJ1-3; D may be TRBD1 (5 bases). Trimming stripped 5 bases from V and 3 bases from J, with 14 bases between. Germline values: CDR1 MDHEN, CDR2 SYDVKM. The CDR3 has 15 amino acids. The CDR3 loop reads CASSMDTGLGNTIYF. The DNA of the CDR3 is TGTGCCAGCAGTATGGACACGGGACTTGGAAACACCATATATTTT.

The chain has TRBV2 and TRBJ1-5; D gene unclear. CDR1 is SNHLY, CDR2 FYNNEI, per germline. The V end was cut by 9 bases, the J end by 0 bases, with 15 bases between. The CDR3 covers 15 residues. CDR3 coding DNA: TGTGCCAGTGTGTCTGGCGCGGATAGCAATCAGCCCCAGCATTTT. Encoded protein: CASVSGADSNQPQHF.

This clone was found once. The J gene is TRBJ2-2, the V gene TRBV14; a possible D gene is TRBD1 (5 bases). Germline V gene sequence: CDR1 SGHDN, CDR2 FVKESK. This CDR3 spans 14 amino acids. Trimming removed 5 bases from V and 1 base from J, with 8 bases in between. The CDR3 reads CASSKGMNTGELFF. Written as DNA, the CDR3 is TGTGCCAGCAGCAAGGGGATGAACACCGGGGAGCTGTTTTTT.

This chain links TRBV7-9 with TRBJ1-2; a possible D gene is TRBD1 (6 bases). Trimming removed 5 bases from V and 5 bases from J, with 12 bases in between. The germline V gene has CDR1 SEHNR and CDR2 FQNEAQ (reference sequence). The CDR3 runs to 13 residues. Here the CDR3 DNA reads TGTGCCAGCAGCCGGGGGGGGCGGTATGGCTACACCTTC. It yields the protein CASSRGGRYGYTF.